This TCR beta chain was profiled in a study of blood T cell repertoires in COVID-19. Turning to the study itself: Samples taken during acute and convalescent COVID-19 were collected in the United States, Italy and Spain. T cells, B-cell-depleted T cells, or PBMCs supplied cDNA or gDNA.

Trimming left V 5 bases short and J 1 base short, with 14 bases between. The CDR3 consists of 15 residues. Germline CDR1 reads SGHTA; CDR2 reads FQGTGA. In the original analysis: Using reference gene primer amplification, nucleated cell counts were estimated. The data were produced by immunoSEQ multiplex PCR, yet TCRdb's version contains in-frame clones alone and is incomplete. V and J calls and clone size come straight from that table; D and trimming were deduced from the DNA. The sample has about 77,000 clones; about 80% are singletons. This receptor was taken from a woman between 65 and 79 years old with acute or convalescent COVID-19. Sequenced sample: peripheral blood. The chain employs TRBV7-3 and TRBJ1-1; D is perhaps TRBD1 (6 bases). CDR3 in DNA: TGTGCCAGCAGCCTTAAGGGGGGGTCGAACACTGAAGCTTTCTTT. Amino acids: CASSLKGGSNTEAFF. The full variable domain, completed using reference TRBV7-3 and TRBJ1-1, is GAGVSQTPSNKVTEKGKYVELRCDPISGHTALYWYRQSLGQGPEFLIYFQGTGAADDSGLPNDRFFAVRPEGSVSTLKIQRTERGDSAVYLCASSLKGGSNTEAFFGQGTRLTVV.